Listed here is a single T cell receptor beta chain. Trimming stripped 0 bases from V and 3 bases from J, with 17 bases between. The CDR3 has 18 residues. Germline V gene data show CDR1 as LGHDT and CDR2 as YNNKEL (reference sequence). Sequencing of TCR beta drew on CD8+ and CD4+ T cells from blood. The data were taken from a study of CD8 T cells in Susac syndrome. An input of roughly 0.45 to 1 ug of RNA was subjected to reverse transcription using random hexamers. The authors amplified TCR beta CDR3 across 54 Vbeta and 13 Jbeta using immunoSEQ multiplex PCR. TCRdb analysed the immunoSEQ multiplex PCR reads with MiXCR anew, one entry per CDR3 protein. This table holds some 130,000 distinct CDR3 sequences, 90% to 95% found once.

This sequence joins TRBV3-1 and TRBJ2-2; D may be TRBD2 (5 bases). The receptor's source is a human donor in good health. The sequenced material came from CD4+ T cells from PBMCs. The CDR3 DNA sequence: TGTGCCAGCAGCCAAGACCTTCCTAGCCTGCCGTACACCGGGGAGCTGTTTTTT. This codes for CASSQDLPSLPYTGELFF.